The sequence of this T cell receptor beta chain was determined in a study of T cell responses to AZD1222 COVID-19 vaccine. General study findings and limits: Clonal diversity was possibly underestimated, and the donors were mostly white British, with more females.

This clone was seen more than once but under ten times. Its antigen is not identified. This table comes from immunoSEQ multiplex PCR, and its TCRdb copy is limited to in-frame clones, with some not included. The sample holds roughly 200,000 clones, 85% to 95% seen once. Sequenced here: peripheral blood, sampled 28 days after the second dose of the MenACWY control vaccine. The receptor was isolated from an adult who received the MenACWY meningococcal vaccine as a control.

The CDR3 loop reads CASSVGGQRFNEQFF. The DNA for the CDR3 is TGTGCCAGCAGCGTAGGGGGACAGCGGTTCAATGAGCAGTTCTTC. The chain combines TRBV9 with TRBJ2-1; TRBD1 aligns across 7 bases. V was pared by 0 bases and J by 6 bases, with 6 bases of the junction left unmatched. CDR1 and CDR2 (germline): SGDLS, YYNGEE. This CDR3 is 15 amino acids long.